This TCR beta chain was identified in a study of OX40 agonist ivuxolimab in advanced cancers. Method: immunoSEQ multiplex PCR; TCRdb's copy keeps in-frame clones and lacks some. This table holds about 54,000 clones, roughly 90% found once. Collection of blood occurred at baseline, at cycle 4 day 1, and at cycle 7 day 1. V was shortened by 7 bases and J by 5 bases, with 14 bases between the two germline ends. The CDR3 is 13 residues long. Germline V gene sequence: CDR1 MNHEY, CDR2 SVGAGI. The chain links TRBV6-5 to TRBJ1-1; the D gene is possibly TRBD1 (5 bases). This specimen consisted of CD4+ or CD8+ T cells sorted from blood, obtained in a trial of the OX40 agonist ivuxolimab. This receptor was taken from an adult with an advanced solid tumor such as melanoma, head and neck, liver or kidney cancer. CDR3 in amino acids: CASTFATGTEAFF. The CDR3, as DNA: TGTGCCAGCACTTTCGCTACAGGTACTGAAGCTTTCTTT.